This entry concerns a single T cell receptor beta chain. The record originates from a study of blood T cell repertoires in COVID-19. Study details: Samples of COVID-19 (acute and convalescent) were obtained from the United States, Italy and Spain. The analysed material was cDNA or gDNA that came from T cells, B-cell-depleted T cells, or PBMCs.

Living in under 30 US areas, the participants were between roughly 18 and 90 years of age. TCRdb keeps only in-frame clones here, not all; method: immunoSEQ multiplex PCR. Here the sample spans 120,000 to 150,000 clones, 84% being singletons. Germline CDR1 is SGHVS and CDR2 is FQNEAQ. Trimming removed 2 bases from V and 5 bases from J, with 7 bases in between. The CDR3 sequence is 12 residues long. The sequencing input was PBMCs or T cells enriched from blood (not recorded which). J is TRBJ2-7 and V is TRBV7-8; D perhaps matches TRBD1 (6 bases). This TCR derives from a man in his forties with acute COVID-19. The CDR3: CASSLTGNEQYF. The DNA of the CDR3 is TGTGCCAGCAGCTTAACAGGGAACGAGCAGTACTTC.